Shown below are 30 T cell receptor beta chains from a single sample sequenced in a study of T-cell reconstitution after alpha-beta-depleted transplantation in children. A TCRbeta library incorporating unique molecular identifiers was prepared. TCRdb passed the PCR reads through MiXCR, listing each CDR3 protein once. The data contain some 840,000 distinct CDR3 sequences, 16% of them seen just once; the ten biggest clones take up roughly 5%. The material was PBMCs, mostly from graft donor cells, obtained 360 days after TCRalphabeta/CD19-depleted stem cell transplant. These receptors came from a male patient younger than 18 who had a stem cell transplant for acute lymphoblastic leukemia, so the T cells may come from the graft donor.

V and J are TRBV5-6 and TRBJ2-7; 7 bases are a match to TRBD1. The CDR3 sequence is 12 residues long. Trimming cost V 7 bases and J 3 bases; bases outside gene matches: 4. The V gene's germline CDR1 is SGHDT and CDR2 YYEEEE. The CDR3 here is CASGTERYEQYF. For the CDR3, the DNA is TGTGCCAGCGGGACAGAGCGCTACGAGCAGTACTTC.

The chain joins TRBV7-3 to TRBJ2-1; no clear D gene. Germline V lookup: CDR1 SGHTA, CDR2 FQGTGA. The CDR3 runs to 19 residues. Trimming stripped 5 bases from V and 4 bases from J, with 27 bases between. The CDR3 here is CASSAERPAAAFFYNEQFF. The CDR3 region has the DNA TGTGCCAGCAGCGCCGAAAGACCGGCGGCCGCTTTCTTTTACAATGAGCAGTTCTTC.

The genes are TRBV28 and TRBJ1-5, with 10 positions matching TRBD1. The length of the CDR3 is 18 residues. Germline values: CDR1 MDHEN, CDR2 SYDVKM. With 4 bases clipped from V and 0 bases from J, the junction kept 9 bases outside the gene matches. The CDR3 region is CASSSLAGDRGSNQPQHF. CDR3 nucleotide sequence: TGTGCCAGCAGTTCCCTTGCCGGGGACAGGGGTAGCAATCAGCCCCAGCATTTT.

This clonotype was counted only a few times. This chain links TRBV5-5 with TRBJ1-1; 7 bases map to TRBD1. The length of the CDR3 is 14 residues. The V gene's germline CDR1 is SGHKS and CDR2 YYEKEE (reference sequence). The V segment lost 4 bases and the J segment 11 bases; nucleotides outside the gene matches: 14. The CDR3 DNA follows: TGTGCCAGCAGCCCTGGACAGGAAGGGATTTGGGCTTTCTTT. Translation: CASSPGQEGIWAFF.

In its sample, this clonotype was seen a few times. DNA for the CDR3: TGTGCCAGCAACCGGCGGATTAGCGAGATGAACACAGATACGCAGTATTTT. This sequence encodes CASNRRISEMNTDTQYF. The chain is built from TRBV5-6 and TRBJ2-3; possible D gene TRBD2, 5 bases. The CDR3 is made up of 17 amino acids. Germline-derived CDR1 and CDR2 are SGHDT and YYEEEE. V lost 6 bases and J lost 2, with 22 bases in between.

The rearrangement links TRBV12-3 or TRBV12-4 to TRBJ1-2; no clear D gene. V lost 8 bases and J 1 base, leaving 11 bases between the germline ends. The CDR3 loop spans 13 amino acids. CDR3 DNA: TGTGCCAGCGAGGGTTGGGGTAACTATGGCTACACCTTC. Translating it yields CASEGWGNYGYTF.

V and J are TRBV7-9 and TRBJ1-4; D unclear. V was shortened by 2 bases and J by 6 bases, with 7 bases between the two germline ends. This CDR3 has 13 amino acids. Germline loops: CDR1 SEHNR, CDR2 FQNEAQ (reference sequence). For the CDR3, the DNA is TGTGCCAGCAGCTTATCGGGCGATGAAAAACTGTTTTTT. This encodes CASSLSGDEKLFF.

This clonotype was picked up a small number of times. The V gene is TRBV6-5, the J gene TRBJ2-1; possibly TRBD1 for D (6 bases). This CDR3 is built from 12 residues. V lost 0 bases and J 13 bases, leaving 10 bases between the germline ends. Per the germline V gene, CDR1 is MNHEY and CDR2 is SVGAGI. The DNA of the CDR3 is TGTGCCAGCAGTTACTCGACAGGTCACCAGTTCTTC. It yields the protein CASSYSTGHQFF.

Only a few counts were recorded for this clonotype. The chain links TRBV2 to TRBJ2-3; no definite D call. Trimming removed 0 bases from V and 1 base from J, with 11 bases in between. The CDR3 runs to 16 residues. In germline, CDR1 is SNHLY, CDR2 FYNNEI. The CDR3: CASSEALRFGTDTQYF. For the CDR3, the DNA is TGTGCCAGCAGTGAAGCGCTTAGATTCGGCACAGATACGCAGTATTTT.

J is TRBJ2-3 and V is TRBV12-3 or TRBV12-4, with 8 bases fitting TRBD1. Trimming cost V 3 bases and J 5 bases; bases outside gene matches: 7. This CDR3 is built from 15 residues. For the CDR3, the DNA is TGTGCCAGCAGTTTCCGCGGACAGGGCGGAGATACGCAGTATTTT. Its protein is CASSFRGQGGDTQYF.

The rearrangement links TRBV6-5 to TRBJ2-5, with D possibly called TRBD1 or TRBD2 (5 bases each). Germline-derived CDR1 and CDR2 are MNHEY and SVGAGI. The CDR3 spans 14 residues. The germline V and J ends were trimmed by 2 bases and 5 bases, with 12 bases remaining between them. Here the CDR3 DNA reads TGTGCCAGCAGTTACGAACGGGGCTTTGAGACCCAGTACTTC. It is translated as CASSYERGFETQYF.

The chain couples TRBV5-1 to TRBJ2-1; 10 bases are a match to TRBD1. The CDR3 has 15 residues. Per the germline V gene, CDR1 is SGHRS and CDR2 is YFSETQ. V lost 4 bases, J lost 7 bases, and 8 bases stayed unmatched. The CDR3: CASSPWDRGTNEQFF. CDR3 bases: TGCGCCAGCAGCCCCTGGGACAGGGGAACTAATGAGCAGTTCTTC.

This clonotype came up many times. The CDR3 protein is CSASAGTPKNIQYF. The CDR3 coding sequence is TGCAGTGCTAGTGCCGGGACCCCCAAAAACATTCAGTACTTC. V usage is TRBV20-1 and J usage is TRBJ2-4, with D perhaps given as TRBD1 or TRBD2 (5 bases each). V was cut by 3 bases and J by 2 bases, with 11 bases left in between. The CDR3 runs 14 residues. The germline V gene has CDR1 DFQATT and CDR2 SNEGSKA (reference sequence).

A single count supports this clonotype. A much larger clone differs by one base, so this may be a read error. This sequence joins TRBV12-3 or TRBV12-4 and TRBJ2-7; 8 nucleotides align to TRBD1. The length of the CDR3 is 15 residues. The CDR3 region is CASGLGQGTGYEQYF. The CDR3 bases are TGTGCCAGCGGTTTAGGCCAGGGGACAGGCTACGAGCAGTACTTC.

This clonotype was found a few times. The rearrangement joins TRBV7-2 to TRBJ2-5; D might be TRBD1 (6 bases). V shed 3 bases and J shed 7 bases, with 15 bases lying between them. This CDR3 has 14 residues. CDR1 and CDR2 from the germline V gene are SGHTA and FQGNSA. CDR3: CASSFGQTGATQYF. The DNA for the CDR3 is TGTGCCAGCAGCTTTGGACAGACCGGGGCGACCCAGTACTTC. Full variable domain (rest looked up from reference TRBV7-2 and TRBJ2-5): GAGVSQSPSNKVTEKGKDVELRCDPISGHTALYWYRQSLGQGLEFLIYFQGNSAPDKSGLPSDRFSAERTGGSVSTLTIQRTQQEDSAVYLCASSFGQTGATQYFGPGTRLLVL.

V and J are TRBV5-6 and TRBJ1-1; no firm D call. Trimming removed 1 base from V and 0 bases from J, with 10 bases in between. The length of the CDR3 is 15 residues. Germline lookup yields CDR1 SGHDT and CDR2 YYEEEE. As DNA, the CDR3 is TGTGCCAGCAGCTTGTGGGGAGAGATGAACACTGAAGCTTTCTTT. The encoded protein is CASSLWGEMNTEAFF.

The V call is TRBV18, the J call TRBJ1-6; D ambiguous. CDR1 and CDR2 (germline): KGHSH, LQKENI. The CDR3 totals 13 residues. Trimming stripped 4 bases from V and 8 bases from J, with 9 bases between. DNA for the CDR3: TGTGCCAGCTCACAGAACCCGTATTCACCCCTCCACTTT. As protein: CASSQNPYSPLHF.

This clonotype was seen only a few times. The chain couples TRBV29-1 to TRBJ2-6, with D hard to call. Trimming cost V 8 bases and J 0 bases, with 8 bases left between them. The germline V gene encodes CDR1 SQVTM and CDR2 ANQGSEA. The CDR3 contains 13 residues. The CDR3 nucleotides are TGCAGCTGCAGTAACTCTGGGGCCAACGTCCTGACTTTC. Residues: CSCSNSGANVLTF.

This clonotype was counted between two and nine times. The chain employs TRBV7-2 and TRBJ2-1, with D possibly called TRBD1 or TRBD2 (5 bases each). Germline lookup yields CDR1 SGHTA and CDR2 FQGNSA. Between the trimmed V and J ends, which lost 8 bases and 3 bases, there was a span of 14 bases. There are 14 residues in the CDR3. As DNA, the CDR3 is TGTGCCAGCGTCCGGGACCTCTTCTACAATGAGCAGTTCTTC. This translates into CASVRDLFYNEQFF.

The chain combines TRBV11-2 with TRBJ2-5; D tentatively reads TRBD1 or TRBD2 (7 bases each). The V end was cut by 3 bases, the J end by 2 bases, with 13 bases between. The CDR3 spans 15 residues. The germline V gene encodes CDR1 SGHAT and CDR2 FQNNGV. CDR3 protein: CASSFRGGHQETQYF. The CDR3 DNA sequence: TGTGCCAGCAGCTTCAGGGGGGGGCATCAAGAGACCCAGTACTTC. The entire variable domain, with the rest obtained from reference TRBV11-2 and TRBJ2-5, is as follows: EAGVAQSPRYKIIEKRQSVAFWCNPISGHATLYWYQQILGQGPKLLIQFQNNGVVDDSQLPKDRFSAERLKGVDSTLKIQPAKLEDSAVYLCASSFRGGHQETQYFGPGTRLLVL.

This clonotype showed up just a few times. The V call is TRBV3-1, the J call TRBJ2-1, with 10 nucleotides matching TRBD2. V was pared by 0 bases and J by 4 bases, with 12 bases of the junction left unmatched. This CDR3 has 19 amino acids. Germline V gene lookup returns CDR1 LGHDT and CDR2 YNNKEL (reference sequence). The chain's CDR3 is CASSQDPGPSGSMYNEQFF. CDR3 coding DNA: TGTGCCAGCAGCCAAGATCCCGGTCCTAGCGGGAGCATGTACAATGAGCAGTTCTTC.

This clonotype was seen only a few times. The chain has TRBV12-3 or TRBV12-4 and TRBJ2-7; TRBD1 matches at 9 bases. The trim removed 5 bases at V and 2 bases at J, leaving 16 bases unmatched. The CDR3 spans 18 residues. CDR3 sequence reads: CASSPAGTGRSRAYEQYF. The CDR3 DNA sequence: TGTGCCAGCAGTCCGGCCGGGACAGGGAGATCAAGGGCCTACGAGCAGTACTTC.

This clonotype was seen more than once but under ten times. CDR3 sequence (DNA): TGCGCCAGCAGCCAAGTTCGACTAGCGGGAGTTCTCTCCTACGAGCAGTACTTC. Residues: CASSQVRLAGVLSYEQYF. The chain has TRBV4-1 and TRBJ2-7, with 12 bases identical to TRBD2. V was pared by 1 base and J by 0 bases, with 7 bases of the junction left unmatched. The CDR3 is 18 amino acids. Germline V gives CDR1 MGHRA, CDR2 YSYEKL.

This clonotype appeared a few times. This sequence joins TRBV20-1 and TRBJ2-3; D gene unclear. The CDR3 is made up of 15 amino acids. CDR1 is DFQATT, CDR2 SNEGSKA, per germline (reference sequence). Trimming took 6 bases from V and 4 from J, leaving 20 bases between them. The CDR3 spells CSAPARTAPSDTQYF. CDR3 coding DNA: TGCAGTGCCCCGGCTAGGACGGCCCCGTCAGATACGCAGTATTTT.

The rearrangement links TRBV27 to TRBJ2-7, with 9 nucleotides matching TRBD1. CDR3 size: 18 residues. Per germline, CDR1 MNHEY and CDR2 SMNVEV (reference sequence). V was clipped by 6 bases and J by 3 bases; unmatched bases: 18. The CDR3 nucleotides are TGTGCCAGCAGCCACAGGTCTACCGGGACAGGGTTTCTCTACGAGCAGTACTTC. This codes for CASSHRSTGTGFLYEQYF.

In this sample, this clonotype turned up a few times. The rearrangement joins TRBV19 to TRBJ2-7, with unresolved D. The CDR3 runs to 13 residues. Germline values: CDR1 LNHDA, CDR2 SQIVND (reference sequence). V lost 4 bases to trimming and J lost 0 bases, with 7 bases between them. In DNA, the CDR3 is TGTGCCAGTAGTAGGGCAGTCTCCTACGAGCAGTACTTC. This encodes CASSRAVSYEQYF.

This clonotype was observed at least ten times. This sequence joins TRBV13 and TRBJ2-6; D may be TRBD1 (5 bases). CDR3 size: 18 residues. Trimming took off 2 bases at V and 5 bases at J, with 19 bases between the two ends. The germline V gene encodes CDR1 PRHDT and CDR2 FYEKMQ (reference sequence). The CDR3, as DNA: TGTGCCAGCAGCTTAACCCAGGGTTTAAGTGCCTGGGCCAACGTCCTGACTTTC. It yields the protein CASSLTQGLSAWANVLTF.

The rearrangement links TRBV4-1 to TRBJ2-6, with D uncertain. Trimming removed 1 base from V and 0 bases from J, with 13 bases in between. CDR1 and CDR2 (germline): MGHRA, YSYEKL. This CDR3 region has 18 residues. The chain's CDR3 is CASSQVPPKGSGANVLTF. The CDR3, as DNA: TGCGCCAGCAGCCAAGTCCCGCCGAAGGGCTCTGGGGCCAACGTCCTGACTTTC.

This clonotype is a singleton in its sample. J is TRBJ2-7 and V is TRBV6-2 or TRBV6-3; 10 bases are shared with TRBD1. The CDR3 extends over 17 amino acids. V shed 6 bases, J shed 5 bases, and the junction held 16 bases outside the gene matches. Germline lookup yields CDR1 MNHEY and CDR2 SVGEGT. The CDR3 sequence: CASSPPSYGTGAHEQYF. The CDR3 nucleotides read TGTGCCAGCAGCCCTCCGTCTTACGGGACAGGGGCCCACGAGCAGTACTTC.

In this sample, this clonotype turned up a few times. The chain is built from TRBV24-1 and TRBJ2-3; D possibly corresponds to TRBD1 (6 bases). The V gene's germline CDR1 is KGHDR and CDR2 SFDVKD. The CDR3 is 15 amino acids. V lost 6 bases and J lost 0, with 12 bases in between. As DNA, the CDR3 is TGTGCCACCAGTTTGACAGGCGAGAGCACAGATACGCAGTATTTT. Protein: CATSLTGESTDTQYF.